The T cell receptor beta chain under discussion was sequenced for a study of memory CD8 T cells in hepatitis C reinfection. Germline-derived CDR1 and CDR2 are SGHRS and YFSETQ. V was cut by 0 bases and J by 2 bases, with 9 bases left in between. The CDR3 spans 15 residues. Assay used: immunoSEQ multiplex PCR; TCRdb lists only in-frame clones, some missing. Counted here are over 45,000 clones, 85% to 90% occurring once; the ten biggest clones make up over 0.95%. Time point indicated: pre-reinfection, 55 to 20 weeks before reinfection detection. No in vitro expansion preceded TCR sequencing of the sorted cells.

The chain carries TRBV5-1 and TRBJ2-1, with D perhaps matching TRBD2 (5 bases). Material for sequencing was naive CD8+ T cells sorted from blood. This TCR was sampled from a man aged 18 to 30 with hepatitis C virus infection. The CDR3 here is CASSLGAEAYNEQFF. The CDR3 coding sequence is TGCGCCAGCAGCTTGGGAGCGGAGGCCTACAATGAGCAGTTCTTC.